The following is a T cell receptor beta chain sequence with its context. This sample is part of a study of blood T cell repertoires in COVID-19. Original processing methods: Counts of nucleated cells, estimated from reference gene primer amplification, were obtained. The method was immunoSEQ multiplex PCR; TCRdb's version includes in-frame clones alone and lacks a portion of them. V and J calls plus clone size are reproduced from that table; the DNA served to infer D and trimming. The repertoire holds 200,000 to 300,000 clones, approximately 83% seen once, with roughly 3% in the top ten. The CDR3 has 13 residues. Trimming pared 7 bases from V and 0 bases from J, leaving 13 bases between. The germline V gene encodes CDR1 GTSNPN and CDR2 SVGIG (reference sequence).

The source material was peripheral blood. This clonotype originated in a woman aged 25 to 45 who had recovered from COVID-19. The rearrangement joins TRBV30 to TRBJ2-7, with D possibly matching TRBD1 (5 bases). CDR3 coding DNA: TGTGCCTCAAACGACAGAAGCTCCTACGAGCAGTACTTC. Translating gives CASNDRSSYEQYF.